This T cell receptor (beta chain) was observed in a study of T cell repertoires in cytomegalovirus infection. Overall study context: CMV infection plus the matching HLA type was flagged by public TCR beta signatures.

TCRdb redid the calling of the reads with MiXCR, one entry per CDR3 protein. This sample yields some 500,000 distinct CDR3 sequences, of which 40% are seen a single time; about 48% belongs to the top ten. This CDR3 is 13 amino acids long. J gave up 8 bases and V 4 bases, and 7 bases lay outside the gene matches. Germline lookup yields CDR1 SGHDN and CDR2 FVKESK. This clonotype was observed a few times. Its antigen is not identified. The input for sequencing was cultured PBMCs, taken from culture after CMV antigen stimulation. V is TRBV14 and J is TRBJ1-2, with 7 bases lining up with TRBD1. The sequence was obtained from a human donor in good health (CMV status not recorded). Some clones in this sample may be carry-over from other donors' samples. The CDR3 DNA reads as TGTGCCAGCAGCCGAGGGACAGAAGAGGGCTACACCTTC. The encoded protein is CASSRGTEEGYTF.